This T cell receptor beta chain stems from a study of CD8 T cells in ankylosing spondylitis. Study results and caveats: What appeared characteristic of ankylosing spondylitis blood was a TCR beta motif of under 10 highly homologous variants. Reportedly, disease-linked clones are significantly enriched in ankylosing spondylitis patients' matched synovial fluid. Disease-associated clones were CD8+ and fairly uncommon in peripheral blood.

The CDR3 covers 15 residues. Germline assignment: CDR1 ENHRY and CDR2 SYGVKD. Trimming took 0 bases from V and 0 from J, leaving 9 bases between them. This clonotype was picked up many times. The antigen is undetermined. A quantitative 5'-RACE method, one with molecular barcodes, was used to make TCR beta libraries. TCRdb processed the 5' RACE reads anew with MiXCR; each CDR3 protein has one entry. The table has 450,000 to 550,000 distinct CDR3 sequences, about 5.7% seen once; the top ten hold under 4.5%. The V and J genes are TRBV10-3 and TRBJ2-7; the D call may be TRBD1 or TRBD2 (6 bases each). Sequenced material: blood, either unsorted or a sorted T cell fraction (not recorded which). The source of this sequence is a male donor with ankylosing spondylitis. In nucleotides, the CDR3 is TGTGCCATCAGTGAGTCGGGGGGCCTCTCCTACGAGCAGTACTTC. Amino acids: CAISESGGLSYEQYF.